This entry features one TCR delta chain sequence. Antigen unknown. The sample belongs to a study of Vδ1+ human thymocytes. Overall study results and limits: Thymic TRG and TRD repertoires appeared highly polyclonal, with Gaussian CDR3 length distributions. Unexpected Vdelta2 sequences could cause misinterpretation of bulk repertoire data.

CDR3 size: 16 residues. Germline values: CDR1 TSWWSYY, CDR2 QGS. Trimming shortened V by 2 bases and J by 4 bases, and 17 bases separated the two germline ends. RNA was extracted from the cells and then reverse transcribed. CDR3 amplicons came from multiplex PCR with pooled V-gene forward and constant-region reverse primers. TCRdb used CATT to re-call clones from the multiplex PCR reads. The sample has 80,000 or so delta-chain clones, around 30% seen once. The gene calls are TRDV1 and TRDJ1; D is ambiguous. The material sequenced was Vdelta1+ gamma-delta thymocytes from the thymus. The subset denotes: FACS-sorted CD3+ TCRalphabeta- TCRVdelta1+ TCRVdelta2- thymocytes. This receptor was identified in a boy in the first two years of life who had congenital heart surgery. CDR3 in amino acids: CALGEFVPHLGDKLIF. The CDR3 DNA reads TGTGCTCTTGGGGAATTTGTCCCCCACCTTGGCGATAAACTCATCTTT.